This TCR beta chain derives from a study of blood T cell repertoires in COVID-19. Overall study: Acute-phase and convalescent COVID-19 samples originated in the United States, Italy and Spain. Nucleic acid was either cDNA or gDNA, and it came from T cells, B-cell-depleted T cells, or PBMCs.

Germline V gives CDR1 MNHEY, CDR2 SVGEGT. Trimming removed 5 bases from V and 7 bases from J; junction bases left unmatched: 5. This CDR3 contains 13 residues. Source study methods: Amplifying reference gene primers gave estimates of nucleated cell counts. Only in-frame clones appear in the TCRdb table, and some are missing; sequencing was by immunoSEQ multiplex PCR. V, J and clone size are those of that table, while D and trimming were read from the DNA. The sample holds 75,000 to 95,000 clones, about 88% seen once. The sequence was collected from a human donor in a cohort sampled during active COVID-19. The chain couples TRBV6-2 or TRBV6-3 to TRBJ2-3; 8 bases agree with TRBD1. Material: peripheral blood. The CDR3 nucleotides are TGTGCCAGCAGTGTATACAGGGGGAATACGCAGTATTTT. Encoded protein: CASSVYRGNTQYF.